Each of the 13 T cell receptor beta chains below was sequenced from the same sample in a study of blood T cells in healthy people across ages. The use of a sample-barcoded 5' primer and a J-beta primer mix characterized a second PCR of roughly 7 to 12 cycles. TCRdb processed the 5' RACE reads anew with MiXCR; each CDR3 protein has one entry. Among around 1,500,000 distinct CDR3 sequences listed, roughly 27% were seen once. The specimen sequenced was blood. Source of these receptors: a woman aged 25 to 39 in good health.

The CDR3 is CASSSGQSGLNEKLFF. Here the CDR3 DNA reads TGTGCCAGCAGCTCGGGACAGAGTGGCTTAAATGAAAAACTGTTTTTT. V gene TRBV12-3 or TRBV12-4 combines with J gene TRBJ1-4; 7 bases are shared with TRBD1. CDR3 length: 16 residues. V was pared by 6 bases and J by 5 bases, with 12 bases of the junction left unmatched.

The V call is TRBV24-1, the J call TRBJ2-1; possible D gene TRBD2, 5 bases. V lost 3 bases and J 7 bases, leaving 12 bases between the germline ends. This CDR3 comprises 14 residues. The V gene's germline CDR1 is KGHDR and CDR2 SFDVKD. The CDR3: CATSDPWTGNEQFF. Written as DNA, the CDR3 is TGTGCCACCAGTGATCCCTGGACTGGGAATGAGCAGTTCTTC.

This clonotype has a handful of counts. CDR3 bases: TGCAGTGCTAGTTGGGGACAGACCTACGAGCAGTACTTC. It is translated as CSASWGQTYEQYF. This chain connects TRBV20-1 to TRBJ2-7, with 7 positions matching TRBD1. With V trimmed by 3 bases and J by 2 bases, 4 bases remained unmatched. Germline V gene lookup returns CDR1 DFQATT and CDR2 SNEGSKA (reference sequence). CDR3 size: 13 residues.

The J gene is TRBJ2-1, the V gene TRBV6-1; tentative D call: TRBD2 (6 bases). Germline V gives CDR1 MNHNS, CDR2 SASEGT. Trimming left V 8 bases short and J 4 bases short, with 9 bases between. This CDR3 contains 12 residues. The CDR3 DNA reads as TGTGCCAGCGGGACTCCTTACAATGAGCAGTTCTTC. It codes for CASGTPYNEQFF.

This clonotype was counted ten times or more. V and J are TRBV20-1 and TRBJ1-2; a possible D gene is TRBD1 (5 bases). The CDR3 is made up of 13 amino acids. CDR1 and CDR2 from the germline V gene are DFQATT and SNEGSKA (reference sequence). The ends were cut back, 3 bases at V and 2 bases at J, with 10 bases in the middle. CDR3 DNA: TGCAGTGCTAGCCGAGGGGTAAACTATGGCTACACCTTC. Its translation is CSASRGVNYGYTF.

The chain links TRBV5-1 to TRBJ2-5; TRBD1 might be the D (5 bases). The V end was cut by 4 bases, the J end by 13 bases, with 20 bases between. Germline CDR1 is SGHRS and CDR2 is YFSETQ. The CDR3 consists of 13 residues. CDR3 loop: CASSLQASYERYF. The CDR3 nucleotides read TGCGCCAGCAGCCTACAGGCTTCCTACGAGCGGTACTTC.

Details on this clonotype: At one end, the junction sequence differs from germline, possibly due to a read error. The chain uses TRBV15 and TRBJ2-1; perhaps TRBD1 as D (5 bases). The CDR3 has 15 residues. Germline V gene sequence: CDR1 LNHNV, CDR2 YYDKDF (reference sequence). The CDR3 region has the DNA TGTGCCGCCAGCAGAGATCTCTACGAGGACAATGCGCAGTTCTTC. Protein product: CAASRDLYEDNAQFF.

DNA for the CDR3: TGTGCCAGCAGCTTGGACGACAGACAAGAGACCCAGTACTTC. Translated, it gives CASSLDDRQETQYF. V is TRBV7-2 and J is TRBJ2-5; possibly TRBD1 for D (5 bases). CDR3 length equals 14 residues. Germline-derived CDR1 and CDR2 are SGHTA and FQGNSA. V dropped 3 bases and J dropped 2 bases, with 10 bases sitting between them.

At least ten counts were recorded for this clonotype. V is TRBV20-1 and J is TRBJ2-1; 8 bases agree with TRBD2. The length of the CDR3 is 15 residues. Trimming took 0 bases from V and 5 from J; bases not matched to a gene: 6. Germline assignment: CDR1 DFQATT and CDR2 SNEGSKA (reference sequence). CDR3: CSARDPTSGDNEQFF. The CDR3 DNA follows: TGCAGTGCTAGAGATCCCACTAGCGGAGACAATGAGCAGTTCTTC.

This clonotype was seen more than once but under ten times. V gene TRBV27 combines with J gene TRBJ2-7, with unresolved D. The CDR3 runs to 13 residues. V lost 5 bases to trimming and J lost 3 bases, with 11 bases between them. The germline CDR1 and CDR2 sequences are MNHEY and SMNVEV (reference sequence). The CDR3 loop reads CASSHRALYEQYF. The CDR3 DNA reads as TGTGCCAGCAGTCACCGGGCCCTCTACGAGCAGTACTTC.

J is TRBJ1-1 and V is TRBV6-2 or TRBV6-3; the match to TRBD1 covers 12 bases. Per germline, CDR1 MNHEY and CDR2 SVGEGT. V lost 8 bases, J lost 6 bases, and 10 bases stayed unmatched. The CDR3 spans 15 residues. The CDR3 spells CASGGPGQGASEAFF. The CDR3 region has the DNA TGTGCCAGCGGGGGACCGGGACAGGGGGCCTCTGAAGCTTTCTTT.

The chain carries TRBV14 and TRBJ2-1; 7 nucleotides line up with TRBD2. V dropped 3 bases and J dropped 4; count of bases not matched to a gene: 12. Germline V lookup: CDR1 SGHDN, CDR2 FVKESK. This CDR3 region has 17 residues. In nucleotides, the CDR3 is TGTGCCAGCAGCCAGCCGGACCGGGACTACCGATACAATGAGCAGTTCTTC. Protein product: CASSQPDRDYRYNEQFF.

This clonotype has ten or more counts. As DNA, the CDR3 is TGTGCCAGCAGTTACACTGGAGGCACCGGGGAGCTGTTTTTT. It translates to CASSYTGGTGELFF. The gene calls are TRBV6-5 and TRBJ2-2; D may be TRBD2 (5 bases). CDR3 length: 14 residues. The V and J ends lost 2 bases and 4 bases respectively, with 8 bases between them. The germline V gene has CDR1 MNHEY and CDR2 SVGAGI.